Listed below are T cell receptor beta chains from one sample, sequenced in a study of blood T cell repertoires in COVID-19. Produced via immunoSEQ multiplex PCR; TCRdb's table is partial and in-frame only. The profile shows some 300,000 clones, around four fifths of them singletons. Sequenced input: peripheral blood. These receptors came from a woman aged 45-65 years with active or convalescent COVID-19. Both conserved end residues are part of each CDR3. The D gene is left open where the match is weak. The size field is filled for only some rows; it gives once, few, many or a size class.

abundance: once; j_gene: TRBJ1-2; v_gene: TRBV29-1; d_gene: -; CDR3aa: CSVGRRGFNGYTF; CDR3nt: TGCAGCGTTGGCCGGAGGGGTTTTAATGGCTACACCTTC
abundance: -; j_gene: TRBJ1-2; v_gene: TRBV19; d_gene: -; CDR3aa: CASSIENGSYGYTF; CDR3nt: TGTGCCAGTAGTATAGAGAATGGTAGCTATGGCTACACCTTC
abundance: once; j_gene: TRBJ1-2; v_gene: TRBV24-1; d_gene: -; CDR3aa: CATSDQYNYGYTF; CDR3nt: TGTGCCACCAGTGATCAGTATAACTATGGCTACACCTTC
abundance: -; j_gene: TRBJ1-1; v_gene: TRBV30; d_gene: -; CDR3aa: CACDGERAEAFF; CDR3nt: TGTGCCTGCGACGGGGAAAGGGCTGAAGCTTTCTTT
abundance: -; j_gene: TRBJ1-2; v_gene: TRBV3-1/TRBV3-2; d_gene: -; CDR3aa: CASSQDYRQGRYGYTF; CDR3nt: TGTGCCAGCAGCCAAGATTACAGGCAGGGCCGCTATGGCTACACCTTC
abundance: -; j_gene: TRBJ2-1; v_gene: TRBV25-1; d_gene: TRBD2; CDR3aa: CASRGRDPSGRGNEQFF; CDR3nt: TGTGCCAGCAGAGGACGGGATCCTAGCGGGAGAGGCAATGAGCAGTTCTTC
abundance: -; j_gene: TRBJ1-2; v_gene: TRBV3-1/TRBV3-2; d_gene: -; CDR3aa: CASSQDDRNNGYTF; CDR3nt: TGTGCCAGCAGCCAAGACGACAGGAACAATGGCTACACCTTC
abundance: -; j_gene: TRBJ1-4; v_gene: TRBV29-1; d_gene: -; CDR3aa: CSVVVAGEKLFF; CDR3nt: TGCAGCGTTGTAGTGGCGGGGGAAAAACTGTTTTTT
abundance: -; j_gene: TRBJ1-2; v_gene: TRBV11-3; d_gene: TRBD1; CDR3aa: CASSSGQGDGDTTF; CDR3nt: TGTGCCAGCAGCTCGGGACAGGGAGATGGCGATACGACCTTC
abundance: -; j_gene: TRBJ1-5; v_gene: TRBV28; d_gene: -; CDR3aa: CASSPTFGNQPQHF; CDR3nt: TGTGCCAGCAGCCCGACATTTGGCAATCAGCCCCAGCATTTT
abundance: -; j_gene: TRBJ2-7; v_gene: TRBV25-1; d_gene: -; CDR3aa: CASLKPGIYEQYF; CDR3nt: TGTGCCAGCCTGAAACCGGGGATCTACGAGCAGTACTTC
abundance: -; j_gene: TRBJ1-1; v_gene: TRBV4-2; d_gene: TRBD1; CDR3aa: CASSQRDRVRTEAFF; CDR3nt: TGTGCCAGCAGCCAGAGGGACAGGGTGAGAACTGAAGCTTTCTTT
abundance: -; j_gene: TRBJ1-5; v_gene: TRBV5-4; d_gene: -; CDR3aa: CASSLGGGNQPQHF; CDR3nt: TGTGCCAGCAGCTTAGGGGGTGGAAATCAGCCCCAGCATTTT
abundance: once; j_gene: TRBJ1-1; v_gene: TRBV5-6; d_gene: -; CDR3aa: CASSLNGLSGLLNTEAFF; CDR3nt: TGTGCCAGCAGCTTGAACGGTCTATCGGGACTCCTAAACACTGAAGCTTTCTTT
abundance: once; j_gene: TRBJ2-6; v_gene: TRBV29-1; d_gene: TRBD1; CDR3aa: CSVRDRGISGANVLTF; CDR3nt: TGCAGCGTTCGGGACAGGGGAATATCTGGGGCCAACGTCCTGACTTTC
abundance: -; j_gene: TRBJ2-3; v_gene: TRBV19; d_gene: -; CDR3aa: CASSLRNRFEDTQYF; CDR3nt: TGTGCCAGTTCACTAAGGAATAGGTTTGAAGATACGCAGTATTTT
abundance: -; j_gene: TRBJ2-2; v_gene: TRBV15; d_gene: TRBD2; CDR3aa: CATSRDQRGTGELFF; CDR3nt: TGTGCCACCAGCAGAGATCAGCGGGGCACCGGGGAGCTGTTTTTT